This T cell receptor (beta chain) was sequenced in a study of blood T cell repertoires in COVID-19. For the study at large: The cDNA or gDNA used as material had been derived from T cells, B-cell-depleted T cells, or PBMCs.

CDR3 length: 12 residues. CDR1 is LNHNV, CDR2 YYDKDF, per germline (reference sequence). Comments on this clone: Sequence at one end of the junction differs from germline and may be a read error.

Original processing methods: By means of reference gene primer amplification, nucleated cell counts were estimated. Assay: immunoSEQ multiplex PCR; the TCRdb copy retains only in-frame clones and omits some. V, J and clone size are those of that table, while D and trimming were read from the DNA. The table lists 200,000 to 250,000 clones, about 78% of them singletons. This chain connects TRBV15 to TRBJ2-7; D is possibly TRBD2 (5 bases). The sequenced material came from peripheral blood. This TCR derives from a woman in her 70s with acute or convalescent COVID-19. CDR3 sequence: CATSRDLDSRHF. The DNA for the CDR3 is TGTGCCACCAGCAGAGATCTGGACTCCCGGCACTTC.